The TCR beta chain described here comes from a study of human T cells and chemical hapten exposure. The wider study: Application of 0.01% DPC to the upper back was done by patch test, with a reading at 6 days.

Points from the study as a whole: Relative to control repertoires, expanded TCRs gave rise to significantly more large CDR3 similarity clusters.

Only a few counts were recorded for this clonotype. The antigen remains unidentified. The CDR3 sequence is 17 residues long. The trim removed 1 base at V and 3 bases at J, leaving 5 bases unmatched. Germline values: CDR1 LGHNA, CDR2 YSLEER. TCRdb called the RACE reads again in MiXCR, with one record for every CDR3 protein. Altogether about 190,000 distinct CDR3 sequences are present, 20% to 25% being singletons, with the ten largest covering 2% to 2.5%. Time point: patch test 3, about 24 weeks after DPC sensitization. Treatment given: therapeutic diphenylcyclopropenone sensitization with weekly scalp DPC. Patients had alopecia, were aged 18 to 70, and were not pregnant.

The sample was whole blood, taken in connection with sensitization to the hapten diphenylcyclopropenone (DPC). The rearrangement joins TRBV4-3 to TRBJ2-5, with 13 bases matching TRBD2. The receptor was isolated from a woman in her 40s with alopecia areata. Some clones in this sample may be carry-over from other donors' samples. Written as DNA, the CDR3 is TGCGCCAGCAGCCAAGGATACGGACTAGCGGGGGAAGAGACCCAGTACTTC. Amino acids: CASSQGYGLAGEETQYF.